This TCR beta chain was found in a study of PD-1 blockade in classical Hodgkin lymphoma. Findings and caveats of the study: Relapsed/refractory patients reportedly had lower baseline diversity than newly diagnosed patients.

This CDR3 comprises 15 residues. Germline CDR1 reads LNHDA; CDR2 reads SQIVND (reference sequence). Unmatched junction bases numbered 4, after V lost 0 bases and J lost 6 bases. The time point is: cycle 4 day 1 (C4D1), after five to seven weeks of nivolumab. Every patient was affected by relapse after autologous stem cell transplantation, while exposure to brentuximab vedotin was not uniform. In its sample, this clone was seen a few times. Its target is unknown. Only in-frame clones appear in the TCRdb table, and some are missing; sequencing was by immunoSEQ multiplex PCR. Here the sample spans approximately 41,000 clones, 60% to 70% being singletons.

This clonotype originated in a human donor with classical Hodgkin lymphoma. The sequenced sample was peripheral blood mononuclear cells (PBMCs), obtained before the fourth cycle of nivolumab. The chain has TRBV19 and TRBJ2-1; 8 bases map to TRBD2. The CDR3 coding sequence is TGTGCCAGTAGTATAGAAGCGGGAGCTCTCAATGAGCAGTTCTTC. It translates to CASSIEAGALNEQFF.